Below are 27 T cell receptor beta chains sequenced from a single sample in a study of T cell responses to AZD1222 COVID-19 vaccine. Method: immunoSEQ multiplex PCR; TCRdb's copy keeps in-frame clones and lacks some. Counted here are approximately 150,000 clones, 80% to 90% occurring once; the ten biggest clones make up 1.5% to 2%. The material sequenced was peripheral blood, taken on day 0 of AZD1222 vaccination. These receptors were collected from an adult in good health.

V usage is TRBV6-5 and J usage is TRBJ1-2; D uncertain. Germline loops: CDR1 MNHEY, CDR2 SVGAGI. V lost 4 bases to trimming and J lost 1 base, with 7 bases between them. CDR3 length: 13 amino acids. CDR3 bases: TGTGCCAGCAGTTTTGGCGGTAACTATGGCTACACCTTC. Its translation: CASSFGGNYGYTF.

This rearrangement joins TRBV12-3 or TRBV12-4 to TRBJ1-6; 9 bases agree with TRBD1. The CDR3 loop spans 13 amino acids. With V trimmed by 1 base and J by 13 bases, 2 bases remained unmatched. The CDR3, as DNA: TGTGCCAGCAGTTTAGGCGGACAGGGGCCCCTCCACTTT. This gives the protein CASSLGGQGPLHF.

This clone has just a few counts. CDR3: CASSDSFYREGSDEQFF. The CDR3 DNA is TGTGCCAGCAGTGACTCGTTTTACCGGGAGGGTAGTGATGAGCAGTTCTTC. The chain has TRBV6-4 and TRBJ2-1, with TRBD2 matching over 8 bases. The CDR3 totals 17 residues. V shed 0 bases and J 8 bases; nucleotides not matched to a gene: 12. The germline gives CDR1 MRHNA, CDR2 SNTAGT.

The J gene is TRBJ2-1, the V gene TRBV3-1 (or the pseudogene TRBV3-2); TRBD2 matches 11 bases. This CDR3 region has 14 residues. Germline CDR1 is LGHDT and CDR2 is YNNKEL (reference sequence). V shed 6 bases, J shed 5 bases, and the junction held 3 bases outside the gene matches. The chain's CDR3 is CASSQLAGDNEQFF. The DNA for the CDR3 is TGTGCCAGCAGTCAACTAGCGGGAGACAATGAGCAGTTCTTC.

The chain joins TRBV19 to TRBJ1-5, with 8 bases fitting TRBD1. CDR3 length equals 17 residues. Trimming cost V 4 bases and J 6 bases; bases outside gene matches: 14. Germline V gene data show CDR1 as LNHDA and CDR2 as SQIVND (reference sequence). As DNA, the CDR3 is TGTGCCAGTAGTACCTCCTACACGACAGGGGTGGGTCAGCCCCAGCATTTT. It translates to CASSTSYTTGVGQPQHF.

The chain joins TRBV18 to TRBJ2-7; the D is unclear. The CDR3 spans 13 residues. Germline assignment: CDR1 KGHSH and CDR2 LQKENI. V lost 2 bases to trimming and J lost 5 bases, with 10 bases between them. CDR3 sequence: CASSPGFRNEQYF. The CDR3 DNA is TGTGCCAGCTCACCAGGTTTCCGAAACGAGCAGTACTTC.

The chain joins TRBV11-2 to TRBJ1-1, with unresolved D. With 3 bases removed from V and 6 bases from J, the gap between germline ends came to 11 bases. Germline CDR1 and CDR2: SGHAT and FQNNGV. This CDR3 comprises 13 residues. The CDR3 nucleotides are TGTGCCAGCAGCTTCTGGCGCGGCGCTGAAGCTTTCTTT. Protein product: CASSFWRGAEAFF.

CDR3 protein: CASSDKGLTQYF. DNA for the CDR3: TGCGCCAGCAGTGACAAGGGACTTACGCAGTATTTT. The gene calls are TRBV10-1 and TRBJ2-3, with D tentatively TRBD2 (6 bases). The CDR3 covers 12 residues. Germline CDR1 and CDR2: WNHNN and SYGVQD (reference sequence). Trimming removed 3 bases from V and 8 bases from J, with 9 bases in between.

J is TRBJ1-1 and V is TRBV27; D remains unclear. Germline V gene lookup returns CDR1 MNHEY and CDR2 SMNVEV (reference sequence). Trimming pared 0 bases from V and 2 bases from J, leaving 13 bases between. This CDR3 has 16 residues. The CDR3 sequence: CASSLSIGLGNTEAFF. The CDR3, as DNA: TGTGCCAGCAGTTTATCGATCGGGCTTGGAAACACTGAAGCTTTCTTT.

The V and J genes are TRBV7-2 and TRBJ2-5, with D uncertain. V lost 3 bases to trimming and J lost 2 bases, with 10 bases between them. This CDR3 contains 14 residues. Germline-derived CDR1 and CDR2 are SGHTA and FQGNSA. As DNA, the CDR3 is TGTGCCAGCAGCTTCGATTTCTTTCAAGAGACCCAGTACTTC. This sequence encodes CASSFDFFQETQYF.

The chain couples TRBV6-1 to TRBJ1-2; TRBD1 matches 8 bases. CDR1 and CDR2 (germline): MNHNS, SASEGT. The V gene end was trimmed by 3 bases and the J gene end by 0 bases; junction bases not matched to a gene: 0. The CDR3 extends over 14 amino acids. CDR3 protein: CASSEDRANYGYTF. CDR3 coding DNA: TGTGCCAGCAGTGAGGACAGGGCTAACTATGGCTACACCTTC.

The chain links TRBV6-5 to TRBJ2-7; 9 bases match TRBD2. Germline-derived CDR1 and CDR2 are MNHEY and SVGAGI. The CDR3 runs to 15 residues. V lost 6 bases to trimming and J lost 2 bases; unmatched junction nucleotides: 8. In DNA, the CDR3 is TGTGCCAGCAGCTCAGCCGGGACTAGCCCCTACGAGCAGTACTTC. It codes for CASSSAGTSPYEQYF.

V usage is TRBV4-1 and J usage is TRBJ2-3; D gene uncertain. Trimming stripped 0 bases from V and 2 bases from J, with 6 bases between. Germline lookup yields CDR1 MGHRA and CDR2 YSYEKL. There are 14 residues in the CDR3. CDR3 in amino acids: CASSQDPHTDTQYF. The CDR3 bases are TGCGCCAGCAGCCAAGATCCACACACAGATACGCAGTATTTT.

This chain uses TRBV30 with TRBJ1-2, with TRBD1 as a possible D gene (5 bases). The germline V gene encodes CDR1 GTSNPN and CDR2 SVGIG (reference sequence). V dropped 0 bases and J dropped 0 bases, with 11 bases sitting between them. There are 15 residues in the CDR3. The CDR3 protein is CAWSVEGRANYGYTF. CDR3 sequence (DNA): TGTGCCTGGAGTGTGGAGGGGCGGGCTAACTATGGCTACACCTTC.

The chain has TRBV28 and TRBJ1-6; 9 positions match TRBD1. The germline gives CDR1 MDHEN, CDR2 SYDVKM. Trimming cost V 5 bases and J 7 bases; bases outside gene matches: 12. The CDR3 consists of 17 residues. In DNA, the CDR3 is TGTGCCAGCAGTCTTGGACAGGGGAACCCTAACAATTCACCCCTCCACTTT. This codes for CASSLGQGNPNNSPLHF.

The chain carries TRBV2 and TRBJ2-7; D possibly matches TRBD1 or TRBD2 (5 bases each). Trimming took off 5 bases at V and 0 bases at J, with 11 bases between the two ends. Per the germline V gene, CDR1 is SNHLY and CDR2 is FYNNEI. The CDR3 sequence is 14 residues long. CDR3 sequence (DNA): TGTGCCAGCAGTCGGGACGCCAGCTCCTACGAGCAGTACTTC. It codes for CASSRDASSYEQYF.

Here the CDR3 DNA reads TGTGCCAGCGGGGTGGGGGGCTCCGGGGCTTTCTTT. It specifies CASGVGGSGAFF. The genes are TRBV12-3 or TRBV12-4 and TRBJ1-1, with D possibly being TRBD1 (6 bases). The CDR3 runs 12 residues. V lost 8 bases and J 11 bases, leaving 18 bases between the germline ends.

This sequence joins TRBV3-1 (or the pseudogene TRBV3-2) and TRBJ2-7, with D possibly being TRBD1 or TRBD2 (7 bases each). V dropped 4 bases and J dropped 7 bases, with 20 bases sitting between them. CDR1 and CDR2 (germline): LGHDT, YNNKEL (reference sequence). The CDR3 runs to 15 residues. CDR3 residues: CASSLSGGPGGEQYF. CDR3 DNA sequence: TGTGCCAGCAGCCTCTCAGGGGGGCCCGGGGGGGAGCAGTACTTC.

The chain is built from TRBV19 and TRBJ1-5; tentatively, D is TRBD1 (6 bases). The CDR3 has 14 residues. Germline values: CDR1 LNHDA, CDR2 SQIVND (reference sequence). Trimming shortened V by 3 bases and J by 3 bases, and 9 bases separated the two germline ends. The CDR3 bases are TGTGCCAGTAGTATCGGACAGTTCAATCAGCCCCAGCATTTT. It encodes CASSIGQFNQPQHF.

This rearrangement joins TRBV19 to TRBJ1-5; D remains ambiguous. Germline V CDR1 and CDR2: LNHDA, SQIVND (reference sequence). CDR3 size: 14 residues. The V end was cut by 3 bases, the J end by 0 bases, with 6 bases between. As DNA, the CDR3 is TGTGCCAGTAGTATGATTTTTAGCAATCAGCCCCAGCATTTT. This translates into CASSMIFSNQPQHF.

The V call is TRBV30, the J call TRBJ2-2; unclear D gene. CDR1 is GTSNPN, CDR2 SVGIG, per germline (reference sequence). There are 13 residues in the CDR3. Trimming took off 2 bases at V and 8 bases at J, with 12 bases between the two ends. CDR3 sequence: CAWSWKGIGELFF. The CDR3 bases are TGTGCCTGGAGTTGGAAAGGGATTGGGGAGCTGTTTTTT.

The V call is TRBV5-1, the J call TRBJ1-1; the D gene is possibly TRBD1 (5 bases). V lost 10 bases to trimming and J lost 4 bases, with 17 bases between them. CDR3 length equals 13 residues. CDR1 SGHRS and CDR2 YFSETQ come from the germline V gene. CDR3 nucleotides: TGCGCCTCTAGAGGGCAGGGAGGCACTGAAGCTTTCTTT. Translated, it gives CASRGQGGTEAFF.

The chain carries TRBV12-5 and TRBJ2-1; weak D call: TRBD1 (7 bases). Trimming removed 6 bases at V and 10 bases at J, with 19 bases between. The CDR3 covers 14 residues. Germline V gene data show CDR1 as LGHNT and CDR2 as FRNRAP. The CDR3 here is CASGLSQGGREQFF. CDR3 sequence (DNA): TGTGCTAGTGGCCTCTCCCAGGGGGGACGAGAGCAGTTCTTC.

The chain has TRBV27 and TRBJ2-7; TRBD1 matches at 7 bases. The CDR3 covers 14 residues. Per the germline V gene, CDR1 is MNHEY and CDR2 is SMNVEV (reference sequence). V lost 0 bases and J lost 4; bases outside the gene matches: 3. CDR3 DNA sequence: TGTGCCAGCAGTTTATCGAGGGGGCCATACGAGCAGTACTTC. Amino acids: CASSLSRGPYEQYF.

V and J are TRBV5-1 and TRBJ2-1, with D uncertain. CDR1 is SGHRS, CDR2 YFSETQ, per germline. Trimming took off 0 bases at V and 6 bases at J, with 13 bases between the two ends. The CDR3 extends over 15 amino acids. The CDR3 sequence: CASSLGVAGFNEQFF. The DNA for the CDR3 is TGCGCCAGCAGCTTGGGGGTAGCTGGGTTCAATGAGCAGTTCTTC.

The chain carries TRBV6-5 and TRBJ2-1; possibly TRBD2 for D (5 bases). The CDR3 is 14 amino acids. Germline V gives CDR1 MNHEY, CDR2 SVGAGI. Trimming cost V 3 bases and J 5 bases, with 11 bases left between them. The CDR3 DNA sequence: TGTGCCAGCAGTTATTCCGCCGGGAACAATGAGCAGTTCTTC. It codes for CASSYSAGNNEQFF.

This clone has only a few counts. The chain combines TRBV6-5 with TRBJ1-2; 7 positions match TRBD1. The CDR3 has 13 amino acids. CDR1 is MNHEY, CDR2 SVGAGI, per germline. The trim removed 7 bases at V and 3 bases at J, leaving 5 bases unmatched. CDR3 sequence (DNA): TGTGCCAGCATTCTCGACAGGGACTATGGCTACACCTTC. It yields the protein CASILDRDYGYTF.